This paragraph reports one TCR beta chain. TCRdb independently ran MiXCR on the RT-PCR reads; one entry per CDR3 protein. There are about 680,000 distinct CDR3 sequences in the sample; approximately 15% occur only once, and about 3.6% lies in the top ten. V lost 8 bases and J 6 bases, leaving 12 bases between the germline ends. CDR3 length: 12 residues. Germline values: CDR1 LGHDT, CDR2 YNNKEL (reference sequence). The chain recombines TRBV3-1 with TRBJ2-3; perhaps TRBD2 as D (6 bases). The sequencing sample was made of memory CD4+ T cells from blood. The TCR was taken from a female donor in good health, serving as a healthy control. CDR3 nucleotide sequence: TGTGCCAGCCGGGCAGGAGGGGATACGCAGTATTTT. It codes for CASRAGGDTQYF.